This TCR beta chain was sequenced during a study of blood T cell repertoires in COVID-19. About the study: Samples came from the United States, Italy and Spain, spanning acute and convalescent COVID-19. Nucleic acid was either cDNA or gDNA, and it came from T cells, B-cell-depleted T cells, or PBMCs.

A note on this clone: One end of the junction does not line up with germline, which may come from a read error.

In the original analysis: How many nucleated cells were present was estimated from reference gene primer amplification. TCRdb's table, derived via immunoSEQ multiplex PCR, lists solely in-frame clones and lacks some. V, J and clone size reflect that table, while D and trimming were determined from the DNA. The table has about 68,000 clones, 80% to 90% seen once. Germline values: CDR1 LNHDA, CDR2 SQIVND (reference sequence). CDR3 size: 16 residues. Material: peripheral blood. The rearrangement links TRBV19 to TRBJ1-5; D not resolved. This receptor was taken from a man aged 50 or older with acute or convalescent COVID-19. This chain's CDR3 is CASSIPPILSYQPQHF. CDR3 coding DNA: TGTGCCAGTAGTATCCCTCCCATCCTTAGCTATCAGCCCCAGCATTTT.